This T cell receptor (beta chain) was captured by sequencing in a study of control samples from healthy donors and cancer patients (dated by TCRdb to 2018 to 2021). Library preparation was by the immunoSEQ multiplex PCR assay. Drawn from immuneACCESS, this table holds only the in-frame rearrangements with V and J called that TCRdb kept. Clones are partly lost; checked studies trace under half to an unresolved V gene and leave the rest unexplained. This sample comprises 85,000 to 95,000 clones, less than 90% of them detected only once. The ten largest account for approximately 15% of the sample. For this clone: There is no known antigen for this receptor. It has no much larger one-base neighbor in the sample; base qualities were not kept.

Material for sequencing was blood. The receptor was isolated from a woman between 65 and 79 years old in good health.

The CDR3 protein: CASSEGGQGQGNTEAFF. The nucleotide sequence is given as TGTGCCAGCAGTGAAGGAGGACAGGGGCAGGGGAACACTGAAGCTTTCTTT. Recombination joined TRBV2 with TRBJ1-1; 9 bases in the junction line up with TRBD1. Taken from the germline V gene, the CDR1 and CDR2 loops are SNHLY and FYNNEI. The CDR3, cysteine through phenylalanine, is 17 amino acids long. Only CDR3 DNA remains: 51 bases, in frame from the first base. Clipping removes 1 base from V and 1 base from J, with 7 as the unmatched junction base count.